This is a list of T cell receptor beta chains from one sample in a study of cytomegalovirus exposure and HLA in healthy donors. Data came from immunoSEQ multiplex PCR; TCRdb stores just in-frame clones and leaves some out. This sample has 220,000 or so clones; around 73% occur once, and the top ten carry around 4%. What was sequenced was PBMCs. The receptors were gathered from a male donor in good health and CMV-seronegative. CDR3s leave out the opening cysteine and the closing phenylalanine or tryptophan. Each record gives: CDR3 length, D gene, J gene, V gene, CDR3 protein. D genes are given only for firm matches.

12 | TRBD2 | TRBJ2-1 | TRBV5-1 | ASKLAGGINEQF
13 | TRBD1 | TRBJ2-7 | TRBV2 | ASNSPDRDTYEQY
10 | . | TRBJ2-5 | TRBV19 | ASSIGAETQY
10 | . | TRBJ2-1 | TRBV29-1 | SGIAEYNEQF
15 | TRBD2 | TRBJ2-7 | TRBV18 | ASSPPTSGRFVYEQY
14 | . | TRBJ1-2 | TRBV6-5 | ASSYSIGGGNYGYT
16 | TRBD2 | TRBJ2-1 | TRBV27 | ASSFTLAGYGTYNEQF
12 | . | TRBJ1-5 | TRBV9 | ASSVDGGNQPQH
13 | . | TRBJ2-1 | TRBV5-4 | ASSKSNRDANEQF
14 | TRBD2 | TRBJ2-1 | TRBV7-2 | ASSPMTSLSYNEQF
12 | TRBD2 | TRBJ2-1 | TRBV27 | ASIGLAGGGEQF
12 | TRBD1 | TRBJ1-2 | TRBV28 | ASSLGQLSYGYT
13 | . | TRBJ2-2 | TRBV9 | ASSAQEEDTGELF
10 | . | TRBJ1-2 | TRBV7-9 | ASSSQIYGYT
14 | . | TRBJ2-3 | TRBV21-1 | ASRVLGLARTDTQY
11 | . | TRBJ1-2 | TRBV5-5 | ASSQERDYGYT
14 | . | TRBJ2-5 | TRBV4-1 | ASSQGSSTWAETQY
12 | TRBD1 | TRBJ2-3 | TRBV5-1 | ASSLGQGQDTQY
9 | . | TRBJ2-2 | TRBV29-1 | SARDTGELF
13 | TRBD1 | TRBJ1-1 | TRBV27 | ASSSGLTGLAEAF
13 | TRBD2 | TRBJ2-1 | TRBV6-4 | ASSEMGGPYNEQF
13 | TRBD1 | TRBJ1-1 | TRBV7-3 | ASRPRQGVNTEAF
13 | TRBD1 | TRBJ2-3 | TRBV6-1 | ASSEQPTGHNTQY
15 | TRBD1 | TRBJ1-3 | TRBV5-1 | ASSSSGTGGFGNTIY
11 | . | TRBJ1-5 | TRBV27 | ASSLGSAQPQH
12 | . | TRBJ1-1 | TRBV5-1 | ASSLELWNTEAF
15 | . | TRBJ2-7 | TRBV27 | ASSFNTHRTVFYEQY
13 | TRBD1 | TRBJ2-5 | TRBV5-4 | ASSLRQGAFSSQY
15 | TRBD2 | TRBJ2-5 | TRBV7-2 | ASSLPTLAGGLETQY
13 | TRBD2 | TRBJ2-3 | TRBV6-6 | ASSPGLAGEDTQY
15 | . | TRBJ1-5 | TRBV18 | ASSLSGGADGNQPQH
15 | . | TRBJ2-6 | TRBV5-8 | ASRETGSVSGANVLT
12 | TRBD1 | TRBJ2-7 | TRBV19 | ASAAGQDGYEQY
13 | TRBD2 | TRBJ2-6 | TRBV28 | ASSSGGTGANVLT
13 | TRBD1 | TRBJ1-1 | TRBV6-5 | ASRPPRTGSAEAF
14 | TRBD2 | TRBJ2-3 | TRBV7-2 | ASKGRASGLTDTQY
12 | TRBD2 | TRBJ2-3 | TRBV25-1 | ASSTSGRSDTQY
10 | TRBD1 | TRBJ1-1 | TRBV30 | AGRTGNTEAF
12 | . | TRBJ1-1 | TRBV27 | ASSFRGENTEAF
11 | TRBD1 | TRBJ1-1 | TRBV5-4 | ASSRDRNTETF
12 | TRBD2 | TRBJ2-5 | TRBV2 | ASSGWLAETAQY
13 | TRBD1 | TRBJ2-7 | TRBV28 | ASRLSGTGAYEQY
14 | . | TRBJ1-5 | TRBV28 | ASSFERRGGNQPQH
10 | . | TRBJ2-1 | TRBV2 | ASSARGNEQF
13 | . | TRBJ2-6 | TRBV5-6 | ASSFGRSGANVLT
12 | . | TRBJ2-4 | TRBV6-5 | ASSLRGAKNIQY
15 | TRBD1 | TRBJ1-5 | TRBV19 | ASSPQGAWVSNQPQH